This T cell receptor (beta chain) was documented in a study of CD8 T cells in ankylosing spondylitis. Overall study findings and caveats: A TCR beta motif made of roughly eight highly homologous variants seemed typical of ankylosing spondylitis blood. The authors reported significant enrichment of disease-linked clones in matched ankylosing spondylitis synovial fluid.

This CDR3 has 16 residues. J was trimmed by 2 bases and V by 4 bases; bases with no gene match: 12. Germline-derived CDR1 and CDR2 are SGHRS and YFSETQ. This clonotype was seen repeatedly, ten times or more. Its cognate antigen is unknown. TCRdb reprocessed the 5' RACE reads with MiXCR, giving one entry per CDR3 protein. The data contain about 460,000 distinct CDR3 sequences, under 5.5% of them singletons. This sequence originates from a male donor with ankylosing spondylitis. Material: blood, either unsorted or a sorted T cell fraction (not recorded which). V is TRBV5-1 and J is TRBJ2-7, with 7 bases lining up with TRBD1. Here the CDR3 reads CASSSNRDSRPYEQYF. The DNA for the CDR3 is TGCGCCAGCAGCAGCAACCGGGACAGCAGACCCTACGAGCAGTACTTC.